The present T cell receptor (beta chain) was sequenced within a study of blood T cell repertoires in COVID-19. Across the study: Italy, Spain and the United States were the sources of the convalescent and acute COVID-19 samples. PBMCs, B-cell-depleted T cells, or T cells were the source of the cDNA or gDNA that made up the material.

Per the original methods: Reference gene primers were amplified, and this amplification served to estimate nucleated cell counts. Some clones are missing from TCRdb's copy, which holds only in-frame ones; the method was immunoSEQ multiplex PCR. D and trimming were read from the DNA, whereas the V and J calls and clone size are those reported in that table. The data contain approximately 89,000 clones, more than 75% of them singletons. V was pared by 6 bases and J by 1 base, with 8 bases of the junction left unmatched. This CDR3 has 15 amino acids. The V gene's germline CDR1 is MDHEN and CDR2 SYDVKM. Sequencing was done on a sample of peripheral blood. V gene TRBV28 combines with J gene TRBJ1-1; 7 nucleotides line up with TRBD1. The sequence was obtained from a woman in her 70s with acute or convalescent COVID-19. CDR3 sequence reads: CASRTLGQSNTEAFF. Here the CDR3 DNA reads TGTGCCAGCAGGACTTTGGGACAGTCGAACACTGAAGCTTTCTTT.